The entry below gives a single TCR beta chain sequence along with its context. These data belong to a study of blood T cell repertoires in COVID-19. About the study: COVID-19 samples from acute and convalescent phases originated in the United States, Italy and Spain.

Authors' analysis steps: The authors estimated nucleated cell counts from reference gene primer amplification. TCRdb's copy holds only in-frame clones and misses some; the assay was immunoSEQ multiplex PCR. D and trimming come from the DNA, and the V and J calls and clone size come from that table. The data contain 75,000 to 95,000 clones, around 67% of them singletons. Seattle's cohort entered during active infection and was followed longitudinally. CDR1 and CDR2 from the germline V gene are SGHNT and YYREEE (reference sequence). The CDR3 consists of 15 residues. Germline trimming cut 4 bases from V and 6 bases from J; bases unmatched to any gene: 4.

The V call is TRBV5-4, the J call TRBJ2-1; 13 nucleotides agree with TRBD2. The TCR was taken from a man between 70 and 80 years old with COVID-19, enrolled during active disease. Specimen: peripheral blood. CDR3 in amino acids: CASSTGTSGINEQFF. The CDR3 bases are TGTGCCAGCAGCACCGGGACTAGCGGGATCAATGAGCAGTTCTTC.